This TCR beta chain is from a study of cytomegalovirus exposure and HLA in healthy donors. Method: immunoSEQ multiplex PCR; TCRdb's copy keeps in-frame clones and lacks some. The sample has 75,000 to 95,000 clones, 96% seen once. This clone was seen only once. Its specificity is unknown. General study findings and limits: According to a subsequent analysis, TCR clusters from the first cohort were inclined to appear together in the 120 or so validation repertoires.

This TCR was recovered from a man younger than 35 in good health and CMV-seronegative. Sample: PBMCs.

The CDR3 loop is CASSSLLAGIYNEQFF. In DNA form, the CDR3 reads TGCGCCAGCAGCTCCTTACTAGCGGGGATCTACAATGAGCAGTTCTTC. The J gene is TRBJ2-1, the V gene TRBV5-1, with TRBD2 identical over 10 bases. Germline CDR1 and CDR2: SGHRS and YFSETQ. The CDR3 sequence is 16 residues long. With 3 bases clipped from V and 3 bases from J, the junction kept 6 bases outside the gene matches.